This T cell receptor beta chain was sequenced during a study of T-cell memory formation after mild COVID-19 (dated by TCRdb to the early 2020s). The study in broad terms: TCR sequence clusters from the two donors were found to be largely donor specific. Two young, previously healthy adult volunteers, one female and one male, were included in the cohort. In two donors, T-cell clones that expanded and contracted after mild COVID-19 were followed by sequencing TCRalpha and TCRbeta repertoires longitudinally.

PBMCs were isolated by Ficoll-Paque density gradient centrifugation. Trimming at the junction amounts to 3 bases on V and 1 base on J, and the germline ends lie 6 bases apart. Per the germline V gene (reference sequence), DFQATT is the CDR1 and SNEGSKA is the CDR2. The CDR3, cysteine through phenylalanine, is 12 amino acids long. Only the CDR3 region is kept as DNA, spanning 36 bases read in frame from base 1. Sequencing instrument: Illumina NovaSeq 6000. TCRalpha and TCRbeta cDNA libraries were constructed by 5'RACE with constant-segment primers, with sample barcodes and unique molecular identifiers being introduced. RNA was extracted from every sample with Trizol reagent. Libraries were amplified in two PCR steps, with a second sample barcode and Illumina TruSeq adapters added in the second step. Sequencing of the libraries was done on an Illumina NovaSeq, producing 2 x 150 bp paired-end reads. The source study handled its data this way. Demultiplexing of reads and collapsing into UMI-guided consensus sequences were performed with migec v1.2.7. Using mixcr v2.1.11, UMI consensuses were aligned to TRA and TRB V and J templates and then assembled into clonotypes. Expanded or contracted clonotypes were those called significant by both edgeR and NoisET, with noise models trained on biological replicates. For edgeR calls, a false discovery rate-adjusted p below 0.01 and a log2 fold-change threshold of 1 were applied. PCA with hierarchical clustering of max-normalized trajectories of the 1000 most abundant clonotypes was used as exploratory dynamics analysis. Separately sequenced CD4+ and CD8+ repertoires were used to assign a CD4 or CD8 phenotype to each responding clone. Using fastp at Q25 and MiXCR, TCRdb reprocessed the public reads and kept productive beta chains. Here each entry gathers all rows of one CDR3 protein and keeps the most common genes and DNA. The V and J calls follow TCRdb's processing rather than the paper's. Here the sample has approximately 170,000 distinct CDR3 sequences; over 10% occur a single time. The ten largest clones represent approximately 3.3% of the sample.

In the case of this clonotype: The antigen it recognizes is unknown. Per-nucleotide qualities are absent, and no much larger clonotype sits a single base away.

General findings and caveats noted by the study authors: The study included only a couple of mild cases, and larger cohorts that include severe cases with pre-infection samples were judged to be necessary. Clones contracting from day 15 to 85 had balanced CD4/CD8 phenotypes, while a second wave expanding from day 15 to 37 was biased towards CD4+. SARS-CoV-2 specificity of the second-wave clones peaking on day 37 was not confirmed. Contracting CD4+ clones appeared mostly in the CM and EM memory subsets, whereas CD8+ clones were enriched in EMRA. Some responding clones were detected in pre-infection memory, suggesting pre-existing cross-reactive memory T cells joined the SARS-CoV-2 response.

The sequenced sample consisted of PBMCs or a T cell subset sorted from them (not recorded which). The origin of this receptor is a young man who had mild COVID-19 (a few samples of this study predate the infection). The sample titles of this study are shuffled in the database, so cell type and time point are left out; the donor was told from shared clones. The chain is assembled from TRBV20-1 and TRBJ1-1, with the D gene too uncertain to name. In nucleotides, the sequence is TGCAGTGCTAGGGAAGGGAACACTGAAGCTTTCTTT. This yields the protein CSAREGNTEAFF.